This is a list of T cell receptor beta chains from one sample in a study of vaccination and CD4 T cells after COVID-19. Which antigens these TCRs recognize remains unknown. TCRdb independently ran MiXCR on the PCR reads; one entry per CDR3 protein. The sample has fewer than 10,000 distinct CDR3 sequences, approximately 31% seen once; the top ten hold around 21%. The sequencing input was CD4+ T cells from blood, cultured in vitro. These receptors all come from a human donor in good health. Both conserved end residues are part of each CDR3. Each record gives: J gene, D gene, clone size, V gene, CDR3 protein, CDR3 DNA. D genes are given only for firm matches. Only part of the rows carry a size: once, few, many, or a class if the clone is expanded.

TRBJ1-1 | TRBD1 | NA | TRBV28 | CASSLPSGQGTEAFF | TGTGCCAGCAGTTTGCCCTCGGGACAGGGAACTGAAGCTTTCTTT
TRBJ1-5 | NA | medium-sized | TRBV6-5 | CASSYGRGVSNQPQHF | TGTGCCAGCAGTTACGGGAGGGGCGTTAGCAATCAGCCCCAGCATTTT
TRBJ1-1 | NA | NA | TRBV11-2 | CASSLAPRGPSNTEAFF | TGTGCCAGCAGCTTAGCCCCCCGTGGACCTTCGAACACTGAAGCTTTCTTT
TRBJ1-5 | NA | few | TRBV6-5 | CASSYGHVQHF | TGTGCCAGCAGTTACGGACATGTCCAGCATTTT
TRBJ1-1 | NA | few | TRBV20-1 | CSARKGANTEAFF | TGCAGTGCTAGAAAGGGTGCCAACACTGAAGCTTTCTTT
TRBJ1-5 | NA | few | TRBV7-9 | CASSSQAGGVAPQHF | TGTGCCAGCAGCTCCCAGGCCGGGGGGGTGGCGCCCCAGCATTTT
TRBJ2-1 | TRBD2 | NA | TRBV7-9 | CASSLKGPLTSGNNEQFF | TGTGCCAGCAGCTTAAAAGGCCCCTTGACTAGCGGAAACAATGAGCAGTTCTTC
TRBJ2-7 | TRBD2 | NA | TRBV7-8 | CASSSWGTSGRALYEQYF | TGTGCCAGCAGCTCCTGGGGGACTAGCGGGAGGGCCCTCTACGAGCAGTACTTC
TRBJ1-2 | TRBD1 | NA | TRBV14 | CASTDRANYGYTF | TGTGCCAGCACCGACAGGGCAAACTATGGCTACACCTTC
TRBJ2-1 | TRBD2 | NA | TRBV9 | CASSVEVWGGSHDNEQFF | TGTGCCAGCAGCGTAGAGGTCTGGGGCGGGAGTCACGACAATGAGCAGTTCTTC
TRBJ1-1 | NA | NA | TRBV2 | CASRGGVGTEAFF | TGTGCCAGCAGAGGAGGGGTCGGCACTGAAGCTTTCTTT
TRBJ2-7 | TRBD1 | NA | TRBV20-1 | CSARGDRGTGEQYF | TGCAGTGCTAGGGGAGACAGGGGGACGGGTGAGCAGTACTTC
TRBJ2-7 | NA | medium-sized | TRBV6-2/TRBV6-3 | CASSLNQHKQYF | TGTGCCAGCAGTCTTAACCAGCACAAGCAGTACTTC
TRBJ2-2 | NA | few | TRBV29-1 | CSVRTANTGELFF | TGCAGCGTCCGGACAGCGAACACCGGGGAGCTGTTTTTT
TRBJ2-4 | NA | few | TRBV6-1 | CASSPAVGRGIGDIQYF | TGTGCCAGCAGTCCCGCGGTGGGCAGGGGAATCGGGGACATTCAGTACTTC
TRBJ2-3 | TRBD2 | few | TRBV5-4 | CASSPWTSGGTDTQYF | TGTGCCAGCAGCCCGTGGACTAGCGGGGGGACAGATACGCAGTATTTT
TRBJ1-1 | NA | few | TRBV6-1 | CASSPQGNAEAFF | TGTGCCAGCAGTCCACAGGGTAACGCTGAAGCTTTCTTT
TRBJ2-5 | NA | few | TRBV5-4 | CASSPGRSGETQYF | TGTGCCAGCAGCCCGGGTCGATCGGGAGAGACCCAGTACTTC
TRBJ1-5 | NA | NA | TRBV2 | CASSLSLNQPQHF | TGTGCCAGCTCTTTGAGCTTGAATCAGCCCCAGCATTTT
TRBJ2-7 | NA | few | TRBV7-2 | CASSYWAAREQYF | TGTGCCAGCAGCTACTGGGCGGCACGGGAGCAGTACTTC
TRBJ2-5 | NA | NA | TRBV5-6 | CASSSWDFLGETQYF | TGTGCCAGCAGCAGCTGGGACTTCCTCGGGGAGACCCAGTACTTC
TRBJ2-3 | TRBD2 | few | TRBV7-9 | CASSFYGRATDTQYF | TGTGCCAGCAGCTTCTACGGGAGGGCTACAGATACGCAGTATTTT
TRBJ2-7 | NA | few | TRBV2 | CASSFTGKGEQYF | TGTGCCAGCAGCTTTACAGGGAAAGGCGAGCAGTACTTC
TRBJ2-5 | NA | NA | TRBV7-7 | CASSLQETQYF | TGTGCTAGCAGCCTACAAGAGACCCAGTACTTC
TRBJ2-7 | TRBD2 | few | TRBV20-1 | CSAIGTSGFSYEQYF | TGCAGTGCCATTGGGACTAGCGGGTTCTCCTACGAGCAGTACTTC
TRBJ2-1 | TRBD2 | few | TRBV20-1 | CSRTGGPDEQFF | TGCAGTCGAACGGGAGGGCCGGATGAGCAGTTCTTC
TRBJ1-5 | TRBD1 | NA | TRBV29-1 | CSVETGTSNQPQHF | TGCAGCGTCGAGACAGGGACCTCTAATCAGCCCCAGCATTTT